This is a list of T cell receptor beta chains from one sample in a study of beta chain features in type 1 diabetes. The data were produced by immunoSEQ multiplex PCR, yet TCRdb's version contains in-frame clones alone and is incomplete. The sample lists about 290,000 clones, roughly 8% occurring once. Sequencing was carried out using central memory CD4+ T cells from blood. The origin of the receptors is a woman aged 18-30 years in good health. Both conserved end residues are part of each CDR3. A D gene is named only where the DNA matches it firmly. Rows may omit the clone size; those that give it use once, few, many or a size class.

TRBJ1-1	few	TRBD1	TRBV18	TGTGCCAGCTCACCTGTAGGAGGGGGCATGAGTGACACTGAAGCTTTCTTT	CASSPVGGGMSDTEAFF
TRBJ2-6	few	-	TRBV27	TGTGCCAGCAGTTCCCGGACCCGCTCTGGGGCCAACGTCCTGACTTTC	CASSSRTRSGANVLTF
TRBJ1-1	many	-	TRBV28	TGTGCCAGCAGTTTATATAACACTGAAGCTTTCTTT	CASSLYNTEAFF
TRBJ2-1	many	TRBD2	TRBV13	TGTGCCAGCAGCTCCCCCGCCAGCGGGGTATACAATGAGCAGTTCTTC	CASSSPASGVYNEQFF
TRBJ1-4	many	TRBD1	TRBV4-3	TGCGCCAGCAGCCAGTACCTTGGACAGGGAGATGAAAAACTGTTTTTT	CASSQYLGQGDEKLFF
TRBJ1-5	many	TRBD1	TRBV19	TGTGCCAGTAGTGCACAGACAGGGCTTCCCCAGCATTTT	CASSAQTGLPQHF
TRBJ1-2	-	-	TRBV29-1	TGCAGCGTTCAAACAGCTACCCAGAACTATGGCTACACCTTC	CSVQTATQNYGYTF
TRBJ2-3	few	TRBD2	TRBV7-2	TGTGCCAGCAGCAAGAGGCTAGCGGGGGGAGGGACAGATACGCAGTATTTT	CASSKRLAGGGTDTQYF
TRBJ2-2	many	TRBD2	TRBV9	TGTGCCAGCAGCGTAGGTTGGACTAGCGGAGGGACCGGGGAGCTGTTTTTT	CASSVGWTSGGTGELFF
TRBJ2-1	few	-	TRBV19	TGTGCCAGTAGTAGTGTCGTCGGATACAATGAGCAGTTCTTC	CASSSVVGYNEQFF
TRBJ2-4	-	TRBD1	TRBV5-1	TGCGCCAGCAGTAAAAACGCCCTGGGACAGGGGAGCAACATTCAGTACTTC	CASSKNALGQGSNIQYF
TRBJ2-7	-	-	TRBV5-6	TGTGCCAGCAGCTTGCGCAGGACAGAGATCTACGAGCAGTACTTC	CASSLRRTEIYEQYF
TRBJ1-1	-	-	TRBV12-5	TGTGCTAGTGGTTTGGTCCCAGTATTGAGGACTGAAGCTTTCTTT	CASGLVPVLRTEAFF
TRBJ2-3	many	TRBD2	TRBV7-3	TGTGCCAGCAGTAGCGGGAGTGGGTCAGATACGCAGTATTTT	CASSSGSGSDTQYF